The 11 T cell receptor beta chains in this list originate from one sample, sequenced in a study of control samples from healthy donors and cancer patients. Only in-frame clones appear in the TCRdb table, and some are missing; sequencing was by immunoSEQ multiplex PCR. This table has over 90,000 clones, about 92% appearing once. Sequenced input: blood. Source of these receptors: a woman aged 18-29 years in good health.

This rearrangement joins TRBV6-6 to TRBJ1-2; 10 bases align to TRBD1. CDR3 length equals 12 residues. V lost 10 bases, J lost 5 bases, and 4 bases stayed unmatched. From germline, CDR1 is MNHNY and CDR2 SVGAGI (reference sequence). This chain's CDR3 is CANQDRGYGYTF. The CDR3 DNA reads TGTGCCAACCAGGACAGGGGGTATGGCTACACCTTC.

J is TRBJ1-2 and V is TRBV3-1 (or the pseudogene TRBV3-2), with TRBD1 matching 8 bases. The CDR3 has 14 amino acids. The J segment lost 3 bases and the V segment lost 5 bases, leaving 5 bases of the junction unmatched. CDR1 is LGHDT, CDR2 YNNKEL, per germline (reference sequence). The CDR3: CASSYDRGYYGYTF. CDR3 nucleotide sequence: TGTGCCAGCAGCTATGACAGGGGATACTATGGCTACACCTTC.

The chain recombines TRBV6-2 or TRBV6-3 with TRBJ2-5; D perhaps matches TRBD1 (6 bases). Between the trimmed V and J ends, which lost 5 bases and 14 bases, there was a span of 12 bases. Germline V gives CDR1 MNHEY, CDR2 SVGEGT. The CDR3 length is 10 residues. The CDR3 DNA reads TGTGCCAGCAGTAACAGGGTGCCCTACTTC. It is translated as CASSNRVPYF.

V gene TRBV19 combines with J gene TRBJ1-6, with TRBD1 identical over 8 bases. V lost 0 bases, J lost 5 bases, and 3 bases stayed unmatched. Looked up from germline, CDR1 is LNHDA and CDR2 is SQIVND (reference sequence). The CDR3 runs 16 residues. Here the CDR3 DNA reads TGTGCCAGTAGTATAGAAGAGGACAGGGATAATTCACCCCTCCACTTT. This gives the protein CASSIEEDRDNSPLHF.

The chain recombines TRBV15 with TRBJ1-2; D gene uncertain. The CDR3 is made up of 14 amino acids. With 0 bases removed from V and 2 bases from J, the gap between germline ends came to 7 bases. Germline values: CDR1 LNHNV, CDR2 YYDKDF (reference sequence). Here the CDR3 reads CATSRDPSNYGYTF. CDR3 in DNA: TGTGCCACCAGCAGAGATCCATCAAACTATGGCTACACCTTC.

The rearrangement uses TRBV6-9 and TRBJ2-7; 9 nucleotides agree with TRBD1. The CDR3 loop spans 14 amino acids. Germline CDR1 is MNHGY and CDR2 is SVAAGI. With V trimmed by 8 bases and J by 4 bases, 9 bases remained unmatched. The CDR3 coding sequence is TGTGCCAGCTTAGACCCGGGACAGGGTTACGAGCAGTACTTC. Its protein product is CASLDPGQGYEQYF.

CDR3 DNA: TGTGCCAGCAGCCCAGCGGGCAGGGGGAGTGAAAAACTGTTTTTT. This codes for CASSPAGRGSEKLFF. The chain carries TRBV6-5 and TRBJ1-4; 7 bases fit TRBD1. This CDR3 contains 15 residues. Germline CDR1 and CDR2: MNHEY and SVGAGI. V lost 6 bases and J lost 7; bases outside the gene matches: 11.

The chain couples TRBV24-1 to TRBJ2-5; perhaps TRBD1 as D (6 bases). CDR1 is KGHDR, CDR2 SFDVKD, per germline. The CDR3 is 15 amino acids. Deletions cut 7 bases from V and 4 bases from J, with 18 bases between. The CDR3: CATSPAGEKIETQYF. The DNA for the CDR3 is TGTGCCACCAGCCCTGCAGGGGAAAAAATAGAGACCCAGTACTTC.

This clone was recorded once. The gene calls are TRBV7-9 and TRBJ1-6, with 8 bases matching TRBD1. The CDR3 loop spans 14 amino acids. V lost 5 bases and J lost 5; bases outside the gene matches: 2. The germline CDR1 and CDR2 sequences are SEHNR and FQNEAQ (reference sequence). CDR3 residues: CASSRQGNNSPLHF. The CDR3 DNA is TGTGCCAGCAGCCGACAGGGGAATAATTCACCCCTCCACTTT.

This clone was detected only once. The genes are TRBV29-1 and TRBJ1-2; no clear D. Germline V gives CDR1 SQVTM, CDR2 ANQGSEA. The V gene lost 3 bases and the J gene lost 3 bases, with 8 bases spanning the gap. The CDR3 loop spans 12 amino acids. The CDR3 here is CSVDGGYYGYTF. The CDR3 DNA is TGCAGCGTTGACGGAGGGTACTATGGCTACACCTTC. The variable domain in full, with the rest retrieved from reference TRBV29-1 and TRBJ1-2, is SAVISQKPSRDICQRGTSLTIQCQVDSQVTMMFWYRQQPGQSLTLIATANQGSEATYESGFVIDKFPISRPNLTFSTLTVSNMSPEDSSIYLCSVDGGYYGYTFGSGTRLTVV.

The chain joins TRBV5-1 to TRBJ2-5, with 13 bases that match TRBD2. J was trimmed by 0 bases and V by 4 bases; bases with no gene match: 9. CDR3 length: 18 residues. Germline lookup yields CDR1 SGHRS and CDR2 YFSETQ. The CDR3 region has the DNA TGCGCCAGCAGCCTAGGACTAGCGGGGGACCCGTACCAAGAGACCCAGTACTTC. This translates into CASSLGLAGDPYQETQYF.